Presented here are 23 T cell receptor beta chains from one specimen sequenced in a study of identical twins. TCRdb called the 5' RACE reads again in MiXCR, with one record for every CDR3 protein. Among hundreds of thousands of distinct CDR3 sequences listed, around 5.7% were seen once. Sequences were obtained from naive T cells sorted from blood. These TCRs come from a young man in good health.

This clonotype was recorded at least ten times. In DNA, the CDR3 is TGCAGCGTTGAAGGAAACACAAACACCGGGGAGCTGTTTTTT. It specifies CSVEGNTNTGELFF. The chain joins TRBV29-1 to TRBJ2-2, with D unclear. The length of the CDR3 is 14 residues. Germline CDR1 reads SQVTM; CDR2 reads ANQGSEA. Deletions cut 1 base from V and 2 bases from J, with 8 bases between.

The table lists this clonotype with many counts. This CDR3 is CASSYSGIDEQFF. Written as DNA, the CDR3 is TGTGCCAGCAGTTACTCGGGAATCGATGAGCAGTTCTTC. The V and J genes are TRBV6-2 or TRBV6-3 and TRBJ2-1; no firm D call. The V gene's germline CDR1 is MNHEY and CDR2 SVGEGT. Trimming took 0 bases from V and 8 from J, leaving 8 bases between them. The CDR3 length is 13 residues.

The chain uses TRBV5-1 and TRBJ2-1; TRBD2 is a possible D gene (6 bases). V was trimmed by 3 bases and J by 8 bases, leaving 18 bases between them. In germline, CDR1 is SGHRS, CDR2 YFSETQ. The CDR3 runs 15 residues. CDR3 in amino acids: CASSWGGTTKHEQFF. In DNA form, the CDR3 reads TGCGCCAGCAGCTGGGGCGGGACCACAAAACATGAGCAGTTCTTC.

This clonotype was seen a few times. This rearrangement joins TRBV20-1 to TRBJ2-2; no clear D gene. The CDR3 is 13 residues long. Trimming pared 3 bases from V and 1 base from J, leaving 6 bases between. Germline loops: CDR1 DFQATT, CDR2 SNEGSKA (reference sequence). The DNA of the CDR3 is TGCAGTGCTAGGGCGTTGAACACCGGGGAGCTGTTTTTT. This encodes CSARALNTGELFF.

This clonotype was seen ten or more times. The chain carries TRBV28 and TRBJ2-7; 8 bases are shared with TRBD2. J was trimmed by 8 bases and V by 6 bases; bases with no gene match: 15. Per the germline V gene, CDR1 is MDHEN and CDR2 is SYDVKM. CDR3 length equals 15 residues. The CDR3 here is CASRGDPIGGGKQYF. CDR3 in DNA: TGTGCCAGCAGGGGGGACCCGATCGGCGGGGGGAAGCAGTACTTC.

This sequence joins TRBV15 and TRBJ2-2; D is possibly TRBD1 or TRBD2 (5 bases each). V lost 3 bases and J 1 base, leaving 24 bases between the germline ends. This CDR3 has 20 amino acids. Germline V CDR1 and CDR2: LNHNV, YYDKDF (reference sequence). This CDR3 reads CATSSPKRGRNGLNTGELFF. The DNA for the CDR3 is TGTGCCACCAGCAGTCCAAAAAGGGGAAGGAACGGACTGAACACCGGGGAGCTGTTTTTT.

This clonotype was counted between two and nine times. This rearrangement joins TRBV6-5 to TRBJ1-6, with D unclear. Germline CDR1 is MNHEY and CDR2 is SVGAGI. The CDR3 covers 17 residues. V was shortened by 2 bases and J by 3 bases, with 14 bases between the two germline ends. The CDR3, as DNA: TGTGCCAGCAGTTACCGAGGACGGAGAGACTATAATTCACCCCTCCACTTT. This translates into CASSYRGRRDYNSPLHF.

This clonotype has just a few counts. The V call is TRBV6-1, the J call TRBJ2-5, with TRBD1 matching over 10 bases. Germline V gene lookup returns CDR1 MNHNS and CDR2 SASEGT. The CDR3 has 14 residues. V was pared by 6 bases and J by 5 bases, with 6 bases of the junction left unmatched. The CDR3 region has the DNA TGTGCCAGCAGCATGACAGGGGGCGACGAGACCCAGTACTTC. This gives the protein CASSMTGGDETQYF.

The chain combines TRBV9 with TRBJ2-5, with a weak D call TRBD1 (5 bases). The germline V gene has CDR1 SGDLS and CDR2 YYNGEE. The CDR3 is 15 amino acids. Trimming took 5 bases from V and 1 from J, leaving 15 bases between them. The CDR3, as DNA: TGTGCCAGCAGTCCCATAAGGGGATTCCAAGAGACCCAGTACTTC. Amino acids: CASSPIRGFQETQYF. Filled out from reference TRBV9 and TRBJ2-5, the complete variable domain reads DSGVTQTPKHLITATGQRVTLRCSPRSGDLSVYWYQQSLDQGLQFLIQYYNGEERAKGNILERFSAQQFPDLHSELNLSSLELGDSALYFCASSPIRGFQETQYFGPGTRLLVL.

This clonotype was recorded at least ten times. V is TRBV12-3 or TRBV12-4 and J is TRBJ2-1; the D gene could be TRBD1 or TRBD2 (5 bases each). Trimming pared 3 bases from V and 6 bases from J, leaving 18 bases between. CDR3 length: 16 amino acids. Here the CDR3 DNA reads TGTGCCAGCAGTTTTTTGAGGGGCCCTGGGGGCAATGAGCAGTTCTTC. Residues: CASSFLRGPGGNEQFF.

This clonotype was counted at least ten times. V and J are TRBV20-1 and TRBJ2-5, with 13 bases lining up with TRBD2. Trimming took 5 bases from V and 5 from J; bases not matched to a gene: 5. Germline CDR1 is DFQATT and CDR2 is SNEGSKA (reference sequence). The length of the CDR3 is 14 residues. The CDR3 loop is CSADGTSGTETQYF. CDR3 bases: TGCAGTGCTGACGGGACTAGCGGGACGGAGACCCAGTACTTC.

This sequence joins TRBV12-3 or TRBV12-4 and TRBJ2-3, with D perhaps assigned TRBD1 or TRBD2 (5 bases each). CDR3 length: 16 residues. Trimming left V 7 bases short and J 3 bases short, with 20 bases between. The chain's CDR3 is CASTQEGLSGTDTQYF. In DNA form, the CDR3 reads TGTGCCAGCACCCAAGAGGGGCTCTCGGGGACAGATACGCAGTATTTT.

V gene TRBV25-1 combines with J gene TRBJ2-5, with D unclear. The CDR3 length is 15 residues. The germline gives CDR1 MGHDK, CDR2 SYGVNS. Trimming took 0 bases from V and 0 from J, leaving 8 bases between them. CDR3: CASSEYFQDQETQYF. CDR3 DNA: TGTGCCAGCAGTGAATATTTCCAGGACCAAGAGACCCAGTACTTC.

This clonotype was detected only a few times. The chain uses TRBV5-1 and TRBJ1-2, with TRBD1 as a possible D gene (6 bases). CDR3 length equals 15 residues. V shed 4 bases and J shed 4 bases, with 17 bases lying between them. Per germline, CDR1 SGHRS and CDR2 YFSETQ. The DNA of the CDR3 is TGCGCCAGCAGCATAGGACAGCAGGTCCTCTATGGCTACACCTTC. Residues: CASSIGQQVLYGYTF.

A note on this clonotype: A much larger clone lies one base from this, so it may be a read error. This chain connects TRBV29-1 to TRBJ1-1; no definite D call. The CDR3 totals 12 residues. CDR1 is SQVTM, CDR2 ANQGSEA, per germline. CDR3 sequence reads: CSVESRPAEVFF. CDR3 DNA sequence: TGCAGCGTTGAATCCAGGCCCGCTGAAGTTTTCTTT.

The V gene is TRBV12-3 or TRBV12-4, the J gene TRBJ2-6; possibly TRBD1 for D (5 bases). The CDR3 runs to 18 residues. Trimming pared 5 bases from V and 1 base from J, leaving 18 bases between. The CDR3 region is CASSPRTRLLSGANVLTF. CDR3 bases: TGTGCCAGCAGTCCAAGGACAAGGCTTTTATCTGGGGCCAACGTCCTGACTTTC.

Only a few counts were recorded for this clonotype. V gene TRBV20-1 combines with J gene TRBJ2-4; D unresolved. Trimming shortened V by 6 bases and J by 1 base, and 10 bases separated the two germline ends. The CDR3 is made up of 13 amino acids. The germline V gene encodes CDR1 DFQATT and CDR2 SNEGSKA (reference sequence). CDR3 residues: CSAPVEAKNIQYF. The CDR3 DNA reads TGCAGTGCCCCTGTTGAGGCCAAAAACATTCAGTACTTC.

The chain joins TRBV15 to TRBJ2-1, with a weak D call TRBD1 (6 bases). V was shortened by 5 bases and J by 1 base, with 12 bases between the two germline ends. Germline V CDR1 and CDR2: LNHNV, YYDKDF (reference sequence). The CDR3 sequence is 15 residues long. The CDR3 region has the DNA TGTGCCACCAGCTCCGAGACAGGTTCCTACAATGAGCAGTTCTTC. It encodes CATSSETGSYNEQFF.

This clonotype was detected many times. Written as DNA, the CDR3 is TGTGCCAGCAGCAACCCAGGACTAGCGGGGGCCACACTCGATGAGCAGTACTTC. The encoded protein is CASSNPGLAGATLDEQYF. The rearrangement uses TRBV9 and TRBJ2-7; 13 bases fit TRBD2. Per the germline V gene, CDR1 is SGDLS and CDR2 is YYNGEE. CDR3 length: 18 residues. J gave up 7 bases and V 4 bases, and 17 bases lay outside the gene matches. Full variable domain (rest looked up from reference TRBV9 and TRBJ2-7): DSGVTQTPKHLITATGQRVTLRCSPRSGDLSVYWYQQSLDQGLQFLIQYYNGEERAKGNILERFSAQQFPDLHSELNLSSLELGDSALYFCASSNPGLAGATLDEQYFGPGTRLTVT.

V is TRBV20-1 and J is TRBJ2-1; 7 nucleotides line up with TRBD2. Per the germline V gene, CDR1 is DFQATT and CDR2 is SNEGSKA (reference sequence). Trimming at V came to 3 bases and at J to 10 bases, leaving 3 bases not matched to a gene. The CDR3 runs 11 residues. CDR3 sequence reads: CSARTAGEQFF. As DNA, the CDR3 is TGCAGTGCTAGGACAGCGGGAGAGCAGTTCTTC.

This clonotype was recorded at least ten times. The CDR3 DNA follows: TGTGCCAGCAGTTTTAATAGCAATCAGCCCCAGCATTTT. This translates into CASSFNSNQPQHF. The gene calls are TRBV12-3 or TRBV12-4 and TRBJ1-5; D call uncertain. Trimming cost V 3 bases and J 0 bases, with 3 bases left between them. The CDR3 has 13 residues.

This clonotype was detected ten times or more. The rearrangement links TRBV6-2 or TRBV6-3 to TRBJ2-1, with TRBD2 matching over 10 bases. The junction had 8 bases not matched to a gene; V was cut back by 2 bases and J by 1 base. Per germline, CDR1 MNHEY and CDR2 SVGEGT. CDR3 length: 18 residues. DNA of the CDR3: TGTGCCAGCAGTTACCACCCATTGACTAGCGGGTCCTACAATGAGCAGTTCTTC. Protein product: CASSYHPLTSGSYNEQFF.

This clonotype occurred many times. The CDR3 sequence is CAWSRGGYEQYV. Here the CDR3 DNA reads TGTGCCTGGAGTAGGGGTGGCTACGAGCAGTACGTC. V and J are TRBV30 and TRBJ2-7; D may be TRBD1 (5 bases). This CDR3 has 12 amino acids. The germline gives CDR1 GTSNPN, CDR2 SVGIG (reference sequence). Trimming removed 2 bases from V and 3 bases from J, with 8 bases in between.